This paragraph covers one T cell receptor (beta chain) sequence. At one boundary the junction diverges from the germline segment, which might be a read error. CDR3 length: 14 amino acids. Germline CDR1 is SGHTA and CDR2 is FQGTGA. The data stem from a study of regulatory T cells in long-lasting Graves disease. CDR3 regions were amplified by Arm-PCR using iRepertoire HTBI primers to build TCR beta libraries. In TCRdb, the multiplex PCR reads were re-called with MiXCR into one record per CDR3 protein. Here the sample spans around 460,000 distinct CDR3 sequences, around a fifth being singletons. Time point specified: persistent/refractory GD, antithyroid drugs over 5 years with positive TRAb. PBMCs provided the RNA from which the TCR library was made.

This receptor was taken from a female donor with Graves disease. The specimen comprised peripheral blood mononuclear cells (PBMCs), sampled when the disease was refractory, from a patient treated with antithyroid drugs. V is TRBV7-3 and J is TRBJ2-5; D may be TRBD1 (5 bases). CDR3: CASSLGAEQEAQYF. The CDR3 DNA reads TGTGCCAGCAGCTTAGGGGCAGAACAAGAGGCCCAGTACTTC.